Below are 8 T cell receptor beta chains sequenced from a single sample in a study of a mutant IDH1 vaccine in newly diagnosed glioma. Assay used: immunoSEQ multiplex PCR; TCRdb lists only in-frame clones, some missing. This sample has around 60,000 clones, with approximately 84% found just once. Time point defined: week 11, during vaccination. Doses of 300 ug of mutant IDH1 20-mer peptide were given with topical imiquimod. Which antigens these TCRs recognize remains unknown. Material: PBMCs, obtained from a glioma patient whose treatment included an IDH1 peptide vaccine. These receptors came from a woman in her forties or fifties with glioma.

The V call is TRBV6-1, the J call TRBJ1-5; maybe TRBD1 (5 bases). Germline V gene data show CDR1 as MNHNS and CDR2 as SASEGT. The CDR3 contains 14 residues. The ends were cut back, 1 base at V and 2 bases at J, with 6 bases in the middle. This CDR3 reads CASSEGGGNQPQHF. The DNA for the CDR3 is TGTGCCAGCAGTGAAGGAGGGGGCAATCAGCCCCAGCATTTT.

The chain recombines TRBV7-9 with TRBJ2-3; D ambiguous. The V gene lost 1 base and the J gene lost 2 bases, with 10 bases spanning the gap. Germline assignment: CDR1 SEHNR and CDR2 FQNEAQ (reference sequence). The CDR3 has 15 residues. CDR3 DNA: TGTGCCAGCAGCTTAGTGGCTAGTCCCACAGATACGCAGTATTTT. Translating it yields CASSLVASPTDTQYF.

V and J are TRBV7-9 and TRBJ2-7; the D is unclear. The CDR3 loop spans 16 amino acids. Germline V gene data show CDR1 as SEHNR and CDR2 as FQNEAQ (reference sequence). The V and J ends lost 2 bases and 2 bases respectively, with 16 bases between them. The CDR3: CASSLTSRTPTYEQYF. CDR3 sequence (DNA): TGTGCCAGCAGCTTAACTTCTCGGACCCCCACCTACGAGCAGTACTTC.

In this sample, this clone turned up a few times. The chain links TRBV18 to TRBJ1-4, with 9 positions matching TRBD1. V dropped 3 bases and J dropped 7; count of bases not matched to a gene: 6. Germline assignment: CDR1 KGHSH and CDR2 LQKENI. The CDR3 loop spans 15 amino acids. CDR3 in DNA: TGTGCCAGCTCACCCTCCGGGACAGGGAGTGAAAAACTGTTTTTT. It encodes CASSPSGTGSEKLFF.

This clone has a handful of counts. The chain has TRBV7-9 and TRBJ1-1, with no clear D. V was trimmed by 7 bases and J by 4 bases, leaving 13 bases between them. This CDR3 region has 13 residues. Germline CDR1 is SEHNR and CDR2 is FQNEAQ (reference sequence). The CDR3 bases are TGTGCCAGCAAGGGCCTTAGTGGCACTGAAGCTTTCTTT. This codes for CASKGLSGTEAFF.

The rearrangement uses TRBV6-5 and TRBJ1-3, with D maybe TRBD1 (6 bases). V gave up 6 bases and J gave up 0 bases, with 12 bases separating them. Germline CDR1 reads MNHEY; CDR2 reads SVGAGI. The CDR3 is made up of 15 amino acids. Here the CDR3 reads CASRPDRSSGNTIYF. CDR3 sequence (DNA): TGTGCCAGCAGACCCGACAGGAGCTCTGGAAACACCATATATTTT.

The rearrangement uses TRBV28 and TRBJ1-2; unclear D gene. V lost 6 bases and J lost 5, with 16 bases in between. CDR1 and CDR2 (germline): MDHEN, SYDVKM. The CDR3 is 14 amino acids. The CDR3 nucleotides are TGTGCCAGCAGCCCAACCTTGTCCCCTTATGGCTACACCTTC. Its protein product is CASSPTLSPYGYTF.

In its sample, this clone was seen a few times. The chain is built from TRBV10-3 and TRBJ1-1; D not resolved. The V gene's germline CDR1 is ENHRY and CDR2 SYGVKD. This CDR3 region has 13 residues. V was pared by 5 bases and J by 0 bases, with 7 bases between. The CDR3, as DNA: TGTGCCATCAGTCTTAAAGTGAACACTGAAGCTTTCTTT. Its translation: CAISLKVNTEAFF.